This T cell receptor beta chain was recorded in a study of blood T cell repertoires in COVID-19. On the study more broadly: T cells, B-cell-depleted T cells, or PBMCs supplied cDNA or gDNA.

Per the original methods: Reference gene primer amplification in the assay estimated nucleated cell counts. Data came from immunoSEQ multiplex PCR; TCRdb stores just in-frame clones and leaves some out. V and J calls and clone size are copied from that table; D and trimming were computed from the DNA. The sample includes 250,000 to 300,000 clones, roughly 86% seen only once; the top ten take 11%. This clone came up once. The CDR3 has 15 amino acids. J gave up 2 bases and V 3 bases, and 5 bases lay outside the gene matches. Germline-derived CDR1 and CDR2 are SNHLY and FYNNEI. Sequenced sample: peripheral blood. The TCR originated in a woman in her thirties with COVID-19, enrolled during active disease. The rearrangement joins TRBV2 to TRBJ2-5; 8 nucleotides match TRBD2. The CDR3 DNA reads as TGTGCCAGCAGTGATCTAGCGGGTCTGCAAGAGACCCAGTACTTC. The encoded protein is CASSDLAGLQETQYF.